This T cell receptor beta chain was identified in a study of cytomegalovirus exposure and HLA in healthy donors. CDR1 LGHNA and CDR2 YNFKEQ come from the germline V gene. The ends lost 0 bases at V and 4 bases at J; junction bases unmatched: 7. This CDR3 comprises 17 residues. 13 Jbeta primers and 60 Vbeta primers were used for the PCR. Libraries were prepared by immunoSEQ multiplex PCR; TCRdb keeps only in-frame clonotypes and omits some of them. Here the sample spans about 270,000 clones, under 80% being singletons. General study findings and limits: As a later analysis revealed, most CMV-associated TCR beta chains appeared HLA-restricted.

At collection, donors were nominally healthy, but unrecorded immune exposures were probable. This clone was recorded a few times. Its antigen is still unknown. This TCR was sampled from a female donor in good health and CMV-seronegative. V usage is TRBV4-2 and J usage is TRBJ2-5; 11 bases are shared with TRBD2. Source material: PBMCs. The CDR3 DNA is TGTGCCAGCAGCCAAGATCCAGGGCTAGCGGGAGGAGAGACCCAGTACTTC. It specifies CASSQDPGLAGGETQYF.